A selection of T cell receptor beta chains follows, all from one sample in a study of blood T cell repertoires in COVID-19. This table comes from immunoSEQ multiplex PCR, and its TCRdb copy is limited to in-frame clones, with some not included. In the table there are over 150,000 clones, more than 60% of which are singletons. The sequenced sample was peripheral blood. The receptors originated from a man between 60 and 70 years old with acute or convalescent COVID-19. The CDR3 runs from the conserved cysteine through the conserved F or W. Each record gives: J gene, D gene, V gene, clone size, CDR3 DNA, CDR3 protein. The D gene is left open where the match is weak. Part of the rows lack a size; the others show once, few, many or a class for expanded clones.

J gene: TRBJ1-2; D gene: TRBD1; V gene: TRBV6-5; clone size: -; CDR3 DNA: TGTGCCAGCAGTTACGACAGGGAATTGGGGGGCTACACCTTC; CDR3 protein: CASSYDRELGGYTF
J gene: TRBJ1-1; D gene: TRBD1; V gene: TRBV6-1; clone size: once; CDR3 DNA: TGTGCCAGCAGTGATGACAGGGGGCCCACTGAAGCTTTCTTT; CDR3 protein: CASSDDRGPTEAFF
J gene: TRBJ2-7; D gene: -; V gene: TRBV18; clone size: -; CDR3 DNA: TGTGCCAGCCAAGGGGGAGGGGGCTACGAGCAGTACTTC; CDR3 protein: CASQGGGGYEQYF
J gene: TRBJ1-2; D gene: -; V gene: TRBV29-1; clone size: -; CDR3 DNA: TGCAGCGTCCAGGGGACGGCAAACTATGGCTACACCTTC; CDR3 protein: CSVQGTANYGYTF
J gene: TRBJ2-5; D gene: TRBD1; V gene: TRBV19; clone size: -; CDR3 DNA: TGTGCCAGTGCAGGGGGACAGGGGCAGACCCAGTACTTC; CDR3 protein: CASAGGQGQTQYF
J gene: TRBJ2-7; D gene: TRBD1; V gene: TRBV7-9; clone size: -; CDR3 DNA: TGTGCCAGCAGCTCGACCCGGGACAGGTACTACGAGCAGTACTTC; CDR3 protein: CASSSTRDRYYEQYF
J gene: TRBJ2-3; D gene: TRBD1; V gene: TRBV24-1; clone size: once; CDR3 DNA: TGTGCCACCAGTGATTCCGGGACAGGGGTCACAGATACGCAGTATTTT; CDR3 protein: CATSDSGTGVTDTQYF
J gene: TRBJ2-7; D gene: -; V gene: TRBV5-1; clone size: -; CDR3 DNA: TGCGCCAGCAGCTTGGCCAGGCAGAACTACGAGCAGTACTTC; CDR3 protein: CASSLARQNYEQYF
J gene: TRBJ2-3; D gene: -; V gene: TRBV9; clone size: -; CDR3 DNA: TGTGCCAGCAGCGTTACTCGAGGAGATACGCAGTATTTT; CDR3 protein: CASSVTRGDTQYF
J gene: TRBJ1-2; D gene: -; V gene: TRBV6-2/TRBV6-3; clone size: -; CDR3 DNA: TGTGCCAGCAGTTACTCTAGACAGGGCTACACCTTC; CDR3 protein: CASSYSRQGYTF
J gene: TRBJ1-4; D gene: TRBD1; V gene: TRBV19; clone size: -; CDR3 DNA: TGTGCCAGTTCCAGACAGGGATGGGAAAAACTGTTTTTT; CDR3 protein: CASSRQGWEKLFF
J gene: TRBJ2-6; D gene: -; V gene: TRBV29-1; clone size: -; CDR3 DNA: TGCAGCGTTGAAGGCCCTAGCTCTGGGGCCAACGTCCTGACTTTC; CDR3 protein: CSVEGPSSGANVLTF
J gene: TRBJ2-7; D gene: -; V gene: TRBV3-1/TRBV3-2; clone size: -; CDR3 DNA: TGTGCCAGCAGGCCGACAGTAGCCTCCTACGAGCAGTACTTC; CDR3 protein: CASRPTVASYEQYF
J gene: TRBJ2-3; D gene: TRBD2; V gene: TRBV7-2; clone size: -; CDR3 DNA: TGTGCCAGCAGCTACCTAGCGCGGGGGGGCACAGATACGCAGTATTTT; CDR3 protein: CASSYLARGGTDTQYF
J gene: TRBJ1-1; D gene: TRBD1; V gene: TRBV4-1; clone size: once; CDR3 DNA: TGCGCCAGCAGCCAAGGAGATGACAGGGCCACTTTCTTT; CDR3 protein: CASSQGDDRATFF
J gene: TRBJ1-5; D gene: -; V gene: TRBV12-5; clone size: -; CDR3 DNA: TGTGCTAGTGGCAACAATCAGCCCCAGCATTTT; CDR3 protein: CASGNNQPQHF
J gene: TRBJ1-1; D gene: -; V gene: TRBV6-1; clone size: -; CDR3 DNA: TGTGCCAGCAGTGAAGCGCCCAGGGCTTTTCCCGCTTTCTTT; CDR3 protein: CASSEAPRAFPAFF
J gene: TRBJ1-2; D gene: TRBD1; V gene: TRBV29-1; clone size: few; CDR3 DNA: TGCAGCGTCTGGACAGGGGGATGGGGCTACACCTTC; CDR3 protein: CSVWTGGWGYTF
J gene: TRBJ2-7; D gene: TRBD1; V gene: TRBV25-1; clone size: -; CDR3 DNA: TGTGCCAGCACCGGGACAGGGGGCTTCGAGCAGTACTTC; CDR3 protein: CASTGTGGFEQYF
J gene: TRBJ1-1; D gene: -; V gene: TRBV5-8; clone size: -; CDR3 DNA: TGTGCCAGCAGCGCCTCAGGGGTCTCTGAAGCTTTCTTT; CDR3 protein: CASSASGVSEAFF
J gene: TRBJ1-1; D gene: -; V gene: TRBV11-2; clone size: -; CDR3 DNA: TGTGCCAGCAGCTTAGCCCCGGGAACTGAAGCTTTCTTT; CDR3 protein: CASSLAPGTEAFF
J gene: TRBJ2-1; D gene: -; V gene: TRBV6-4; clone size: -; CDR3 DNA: TGTGCCAGCAGTGCGGACAGCTACAATGAGCAGTTCTTC; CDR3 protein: CASSADSYNEQFF
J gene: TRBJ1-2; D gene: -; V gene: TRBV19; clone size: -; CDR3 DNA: TGTGCCAGTAGTATTGACGGGAGATATGGCTACACCTTC; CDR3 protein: CASSIDGRYGYTF
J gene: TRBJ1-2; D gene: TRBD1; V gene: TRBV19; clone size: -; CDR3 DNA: TGTGCCAGTTTCCCGGGACAGACCACTTCTGGCTACACCTTC; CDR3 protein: CASFPGQTTSGYTF
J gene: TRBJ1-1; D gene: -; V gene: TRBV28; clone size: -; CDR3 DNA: TGTGCCAGCAGTTCCCTGCGACAGGTGACAATGAACACTGAAGCTTTCTTT; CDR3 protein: CASSSLRQVTMNTEAFF
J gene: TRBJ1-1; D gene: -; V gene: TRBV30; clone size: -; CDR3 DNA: TGTGCCTGGAGTGGAGGTCGGGAAATGGGGACTGAAGCTTTCTTT; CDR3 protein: CAWSGGREMGTEAFF
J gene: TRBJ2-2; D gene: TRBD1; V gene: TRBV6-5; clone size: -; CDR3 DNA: TGTGCCGTAACAGACAGGGTCCCCGGGGAGCTGTTTTTT; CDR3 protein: CAVTDRVPGELFF
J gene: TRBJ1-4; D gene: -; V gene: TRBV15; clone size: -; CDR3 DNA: TGTGCCACCAGCACGTCGCAGGGTAGTAATGAAAAACTGTTTTTT; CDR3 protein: CATSTSQGSNEKLFF
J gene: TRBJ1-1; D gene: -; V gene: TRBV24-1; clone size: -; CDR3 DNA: TGTGCCACCAGTGACTTTTGGTCGGGGACAACGAACACTGAAGCTTTCTTT; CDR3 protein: CATSDFWSGTTNTEAFF
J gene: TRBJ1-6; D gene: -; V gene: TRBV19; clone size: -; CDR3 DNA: TGTGCCAGTAGTATCTCCTCGGAGGGGGGGAATTCACCCCTCCACTTT; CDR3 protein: CASSISSEGGNSPLHF
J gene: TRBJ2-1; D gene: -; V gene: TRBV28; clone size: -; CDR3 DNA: TGTGCCAGCAGTTTCCCGCCTGGAGGATCCTACAATGAGCAGTTCTTC; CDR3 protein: CASSFPPGGSYNEQFF
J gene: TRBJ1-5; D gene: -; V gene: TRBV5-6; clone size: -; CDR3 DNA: TGTGCCAGCAGCTTCAAGGGACTCTATAGCAATCAGCCCCAGCATTTT; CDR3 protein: CASSFKGLYSNQPQHF
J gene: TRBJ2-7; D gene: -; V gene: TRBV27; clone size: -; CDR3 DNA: TGTGCCAGCAGTCTCCAGGCGGGGAGCTCCTACGAGCAGTACTTC; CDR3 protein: CASSLQAGSSYEQYF
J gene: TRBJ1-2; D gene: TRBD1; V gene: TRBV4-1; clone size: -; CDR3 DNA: TGCGCCAGCAGCCAAGGACAGGGCGGAGGGGACTATGGCTACACCTTC; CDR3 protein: CASSQGQGGGDYGYTF
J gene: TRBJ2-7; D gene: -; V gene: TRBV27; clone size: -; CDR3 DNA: TGTGCCAGCAGTCCTATGACAGCGACCTACGAGCAGTACTTC; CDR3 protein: CASSPMTATYEQYF
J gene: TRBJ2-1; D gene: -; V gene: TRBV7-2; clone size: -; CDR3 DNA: TGTGCCAGCAGCTTAGTTGGCGGGGGCCCTTACAATGAGCAGTTCTTC; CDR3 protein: CASSLVGGGPYNEQFF
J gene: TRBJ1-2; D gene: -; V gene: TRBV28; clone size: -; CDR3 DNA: TGTGCCAGCAGTTTTCGACGTCGGGCAGGGGATGTGAACTATGGCTACACCTTC; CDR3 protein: CASSFRRRAGDVNYGYTF
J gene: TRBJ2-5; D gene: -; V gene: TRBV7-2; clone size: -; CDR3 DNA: TGTGCCAGCAGCTTAGGGGGGCCAGAGACCCAGTACTTC; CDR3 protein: CASSLGGPETQYF
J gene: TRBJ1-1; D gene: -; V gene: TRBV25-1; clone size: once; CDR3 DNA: TGTGCCAGCAGGAGACAGAACACTGAAGCTTTCTTT; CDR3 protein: CASRRQNTEAFF
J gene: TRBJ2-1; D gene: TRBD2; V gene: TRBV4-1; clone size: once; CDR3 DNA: TGCGCCAGCAGCCAAGAACTAGCGGGGAGCTCCTACAATGAGCAGTTCTTC; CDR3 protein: CASSQELAGSSYNEQFF
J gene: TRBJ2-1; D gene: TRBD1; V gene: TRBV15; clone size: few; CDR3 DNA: TGTGCCACCAGCACGATAAAGTGGACAGGGGGCAAGAATGAGCAGTTCTTC; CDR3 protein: CATSTIKWTGGKNEQFF
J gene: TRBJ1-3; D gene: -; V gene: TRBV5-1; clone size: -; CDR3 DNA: TGCGCCAGCAGCTTGGCCACAGTGAGAGACACCATATATTTT; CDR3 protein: CASSLATVRDTIYF
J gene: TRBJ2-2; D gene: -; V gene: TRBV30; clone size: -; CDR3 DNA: TGTGCCTGGAGTACAGGGCCCCCTAACACCGGGGAGCTGTTTTTT; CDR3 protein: CAWSTGPPNTGELFF
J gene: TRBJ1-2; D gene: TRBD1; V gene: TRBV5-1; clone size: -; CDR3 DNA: TGCGCCAGCACCCGTACCGGGACAGCTGCCTATGGCTACACCTTC; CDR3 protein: CASTRTGTAAYGYTF
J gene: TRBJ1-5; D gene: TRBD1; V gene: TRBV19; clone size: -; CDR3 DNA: TGTGCCAGTAGTAGTTGGGGACAGGGCGGCAATCAGCCCCAGCATTTT; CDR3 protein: CASSSWGQGGNQPQHF
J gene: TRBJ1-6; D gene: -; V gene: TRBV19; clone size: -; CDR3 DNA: TGTGCCAGTAGTATCGGCAGGGGTAATTCACCCCTCCACTTT; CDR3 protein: CASSIGRGNSPLHF
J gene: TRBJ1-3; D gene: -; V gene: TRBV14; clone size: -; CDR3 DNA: TGTGCCAGCAGCCAAGATAGAGGGCGGGGTCCCTCTGGAAACACCATATATTTT; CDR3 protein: CASSQDRGRGPSGNTIYF
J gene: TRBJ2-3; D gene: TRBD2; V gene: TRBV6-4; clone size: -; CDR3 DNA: TGTGCCAGCAGTCCACTAGCGGGGGACACAGATACGCAGTATTTT; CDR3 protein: CASSPLAGDTDTQYF
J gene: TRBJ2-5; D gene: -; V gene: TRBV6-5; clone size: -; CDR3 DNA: TGTGCCAGCAAGGAACTAGGAGAGACCCAGTACTTC; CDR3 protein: CASKELGETQYF
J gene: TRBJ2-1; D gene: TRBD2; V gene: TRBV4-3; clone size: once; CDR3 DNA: TGCGCCAGCAGCCAAGAAATACGGGGGGCTAGCGGGAATGAGCAGTTCTTC; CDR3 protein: CASSQEIRGASGNEQFF
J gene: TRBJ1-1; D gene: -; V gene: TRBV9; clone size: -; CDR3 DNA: TGTGCCAGCAGCCCGCAGGGCTTCACTGAAGCTTTCTTT; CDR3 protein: CASSPQGFTEAFF
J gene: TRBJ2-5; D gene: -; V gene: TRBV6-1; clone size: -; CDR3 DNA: TGTGCCAGCAGTGAAGTCAGGGGCCACCAAGAGACCCAGTACTTC; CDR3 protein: CASSEVRGHQETQYF
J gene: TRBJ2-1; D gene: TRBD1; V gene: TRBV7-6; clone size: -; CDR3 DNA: TGTGCCAGCAGCCAAAGACAGGGTCCCTACAATGAGCAGTTCTTC; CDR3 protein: CASSQRQGPYNEQFF